A single sample gave rise to the 24 T cell receptor beta chains below, sequenced in a study of beta chain features in type 1 diabetes. Reverse transcribing all isolated RNA meant expressed TCRB transcripts were sequenced. Measured with immunoSEQ multiplex PCR; TCRdb has only the in-frame clones, and not every one. In the table there are around 450,000 clones, over 10% of which are singletons. Sequences were obtained from naive CD4+ T cells from blood. These receptors were taken from a woman between 18 and 29 years old in good health.

The J gene is TRBJ1-1, the V gene TRBV15, with D unclear. The CDR3 spans 13 residues. V was pared by 1 base and J by 7 bases, with 10 bases between. CDR1 and CDR2 from the germline V gene are LNHNV and YYDKDF (reference sequence). CDR3 nucleotide sequence: TGTGCCACCAGCAGAGGAACCGGGGATGAAGCTTTCTTT. This codes for CATSRGTGDEAFF.

This chain uses TRBV5-1 with TRBJ1-6; D not resolved. V lost 4 bases to trimming and J lost 9 bases, with 17 bases between them. The CDR3 has 15 amino acids. Germline values: CDR1 SGHRS, CDR2 YFSETQ. Here the CDR3 DNA reads TGCGCCAGCAGCGTGGGCCTTACAATGAGTTCACCCCTCCACTTT. This translates into CASSVGLTMSSPLHF.

This clone came up a few times. The CDR3 sequence is CASSQVWDIGETQYF. CDR3 bases: TGTGCCAGCAGCCAAGTCTGGGACATTGGAGAGACCCAGTACTTC. The chain has TRBV4-2 and TRBJ2-5; TRBD1 is a possible D gene (6 bases). The CDR3 has 15 amino acids. Germline V gene data show CDR1 as LGHNA and CDR2 as YNFKEQ. The V end was cut by 1 base, the J end by 4 bases, with 13 bases between.

This clone was seen more than once but under ten times. V is TRBV5-4 and J is TRBJ2-2; D uncertain. This CDR3 region has 13 residues. The V gene's germline CDR1 is SGHNT and CDR2 YYREEE (reference sequence). V was trimmed by 4 bases and J by 2 bases, leaving 6 bases between them. CDR3 residues: CASSTHNTGELFF. The CDR3 DNA is TGTGCCAGCAGCACCCATAACACCGGGGAGCTGTTTTTT.

The rearrangement uses TRBV4-2 and TRBJ2-1; no definite D call. The CDR3 is made up of 13 amino acids. Germline-derived CDR1 and CDR2 are LGHNA and YNFKEQ. Trimming shortened V by 0 bases and J by 8 bases, and 8 bases separated the two germline ends. The DNA for the CDR3 is TGTGCCAGCAGCCAAGATTCCGCGGATGAGCAGTTCTTC. Protein sequence: CASSQDSADEQFF.

This sequence joins TRBV7-9 and TRBJ1-2; D is ambiguous. The ends were cut back, 2 bases at V and 5 bases at J, with 9 bases in the middle. The CDR3 has 13 amino acids. The germline V gene has CDR1 SEHNR and CDR2 FQNEAQ (reference sequence). The CDR3 sequence is CASSLTPQYGYTF. As DNA, the CDR3 is TGTGCCAGCAGCTTAACACCTCAATATGGCTACACCTTC.

This chain joins TRBV7-2 and TRBJ2-3; TRBD2 matches 16 bases. The junction had 8 bases not matched to a gene; V was cut back by 6 bases and J by 5 bases. Germline CDR1 is SGHTA and CDR2 is FQGNSA. This CDR3 is 17 amino acids long. Here the CDR3 DNA reads TGTGCCAGCAGGGTACAGGGACTAGCGGGAGGGGGAGATACGCAGTATTTT. It encodes CASRVQGLAGGGDTQYF.

V gene TRBV28 combines with J gene TRBJ2-5; no definite D call. Deletions cut 2 bases from V and 5 bases from J, with 9 bases between. This CDR3 has 13 residues. Germline CDR1 MDHEN, CDR2 SYDVKM. In DNA, the CDR3 is TGTGCCAGCAGTTTAAATGGCGTCGAGACCCAGTACTTC. Encoded protein: CASSLNGVETQYF. Based on the CDR3 plus reference TRBV28 and TRBJ2-5, the full variable domain is DVKVTQSSRYLVKRTGEKVFLECVQDMDHENMFWYRQDPGLGLRLIYFSYDVKMKEKGDIPEGYSVSREKKERFSLILESASTNQTSMYLCASSLNGVETQYFGPGTRLLVL.

As to this clone: In the same sample, other DNA sequences code for this CDR3. The chain has TRBV7-9 and TRBJ2-7; D is unresolved. Trimming took 3 bases from V and 4 from J, leaving 7 bases between them. Germline V gene data show CDR1 as SEHNR and CDR2 as FQNEAQ (reference sequence). The CDR3 runs 12 residues. The CDR3 bases are TGTGCCAGCAGCTTTGACCATTACGAGCAGTACGTC. Translation: CASSFDHYEQYV.

This clone came up a few times. The CDR3 sequence: CAITGGLSTNEKLFF. The CDR3 nucleotides read TGTGCCATCACGGGGGGCTTATCAACTAATGAAAAACTGTTTTTT. This chain uses TRBV10-3 with TRBJ1-4, with D tentatively TRBD1 (6 bases). The germline gives CDR1 ENHRY, CDR2 SYGVKD. V dropped 7 bases and J dropped 0 bases, with 12 bases sitting between them. The CDR3 covers 15 residues.

The chain links TRBV4-3 to TRBJ1-2, with no clear D. Trimming stripped 0 bases from V and 0 bases from J, with 8 bases between. Per the germline V gene, CDR1 is LGHNA and CDR2 is YSLEER. The CDR3 is made up of 15 amino acids. For the CDR3, the DNA is TGCGCCAGCAGCCAAGAAGGGTTAGCTAACTATGGCTACACCTTC. Its protein is CASSQEGLANYGYTF.

V gene TRBV29-1 combines with J gene TRBJ2-7, with TRBD2 as a possible D gene (6 bases). The CDR3 is 14 amino acids. Per germline, CDR1 SQVTM and CDR2 ANQGSEA. Trimming shortened V by 6 bases and J by 2 bases, and 17 bases separated the two germline ends. The CDR3 loop is CSVAPTRSTYEQYF. The CDR3 region has the DNA TGCAGCGTCGCCCCGACTAGATCCACCTACGAGCAGTACTTC.

The rearrangement uses TRBV5-1 and TRBJ1-1, with D possibly TRBD1 on 5 matching bases. From germline, CDR1 is SGHRS and CDR2 YFSETQ. Trimming took 4 bases from V and 3 from J, leaving 16 bases between them. CDR3 length: 15 amino acids. CDR3 sequence reads: CASSRKPGTDTEAFF. The CDR3 bases are TGCGCCAGCAGCCGCAAACCCGGGACGGACACTGAAGCTTTCTTT.

This chain joins TRBV21-1 and TRBJ2-7; TRBD2 is taken as the D call from the table, unchecked against the DNA. TRBV21-1 counts as a pseudogene. This CDR3 region has 15 residues. CDR3 loop: CASSPPGTSGYEQYF. The DNA for the CDR3 is TGTGCCAGCAGCCCTCCCGGGACTAGCGGTTACGAGCAGTACTTC.

Only a few counts were recorded for this clone. The V and J genes are TRBV6-5 and TRBJ1-1; 7 bases match TRBD1. This CDR3 comprises 13 residues. V lost 6 bases, J lost 3 bases, and 4 bases stayed unmatched. Germline V gives CDR1 MNHEY, CDR2 SVGAGI. The CDR3, as DNA: TGTGCCAGCAGGGACAGGAGCGACACTGAAGCTTTCTTT. Translation: CASRDRSDTEAFF.

The chain has TRBV4-2 and TRBJ1-2; TRBD1 matches 9 bases. Germline loops: CDR1 LGHNA, CDR2 YNFKEQ. Unmatched junction bases numbered 6, after V lost 4 bases and J lost 0 bases. The CDR3 consists of 16 residues. The CDR3: CASSLDRGRANYGYTF. The CDR3 coding sequence is TGTGCCAGCAGCCTCGACAGGGGGAGAGCTAACTATGGCTACACCTTC.

The chain links TRBV29-1 to TRBJ2-1, with 8 positions matching TRBD2. CDR3 length: 13 amino acids. Per the germline V gene, CDR1 is SQVTM and CDR2 is ANQGSEA. The J segment lost 5 bases and the V segment lost 3 bases, leaving 3 bases of the junction unmatched. CDR3 sequence: CSVDGLADNEQFF. The CDR3 DNA is TGCAGCGTTGATGGACTAGCTGACAATGAGCAGTTCTTC.

V gene TRBV20-1 combines with J gene TRBJ2-4; no reliable D call. Germline values: CDR1 DFQATT, CDR2 SNEGSKA (reference sequence). The V end lost 6 bases, the J end lost 7 bases, and 10 bases lay between the germline ends. This CDR3 comprises 11 residues. CDR3: CSAGPLNIQYF. CDR3 DNA: TGCAGTGCCGGCCCCCTCAACATTCAGTACTTC.

This clone has just a few counts. This chain uses TRBV6-5 with TRBJ2-1, with TRBD1 identical over 7 bases. With 0 bases clipped from V and 8 bases from J, the junction kept 10 bases outside the gene matches. Germline V lookup: CDR1 MNHEY, CDR2 SVGAGI. CDR3 length: 16 amino acids. In DNA, the CDR3 is TGTGCCAGCAGTTACTCGAACATCAGGGGGTACCATGAGCAGTTCTTC. Its translation is CASSYSNIRGYHEQFF.

This clone was seen more than once but under ten times. V is TRBV7-2 and J is TRBJ2-7; 8 bases match TRBD2. J gave up 3 bases and V 2 bases, and 15 bases lay outside the gene matches. CDR1 is SGHTA, CDR2 FQGNSA, per germline. The CDR3 runs 18 residues. The CDR3 DNA reads TGTGCCAGCAGCTTAAACAGGCCGGGAGGGCAGCAGGGCTACGAGCAGTACGTC. This sequence encodes CASSLNRPGGQQGYEQYV.

The rearrangement links TRBV4-1 to TRBJ2-3; D not certain. The length of the CDR3 is 12 residues. Germline CDR1 is MGHRA and CDR2 is YSYEKL. Trimming stripped 5 bases from V and 3 bases from J, with 6 bases between. DNA of the CDR3: TGCGCCAGCAGCATGGGGACAGATACGCAGTATTTT. Translated: CASSMGTDTQYF.

This clone was seen a handful of times. The chain uses TRBV7-9 and TRBJ1-5; D uncertain. The CDR3 runs to 15 residues. Germline CDR1 SEHNR, CDR2 FQNEAQ (reference sequence). The V end was cut by 0 bases, the J end by 6 bases, with 12 bases between. The CDR3 nucleotides are TGTGCCAGCAGCTTAGCTCCAGAAGAGGGTCAGCCCCAGCATTTT. Its protein is CASSLAPEEGQPQHF.

This sequence joins TRBV27 and TRBJ2-1; 7 nucleotides align to TRBD2. The CDR3 length is 12 residues. Per the germline V gene, CDR1 is MNHEY and CDR2 is SMNVEV (reference sequence). The J segment lost 8 bases and the V segment lost 6 bases, leaving 4 bases of the junction unmatched. The CDR3 DNA reads TGTGCCAGCAGCCATCGGGGGGATGAGCAGTTCTTC. It is translated as CASSHRGDEQFF.

The chain couples TRBV15 to TRBJ2-1; D call uncertain. Germline loops: CDR1 LNHNV, CDR2 YYDKDF (reference sequence). The CDR3 is 14 residues long. Trimming removed 6 bases from V and 6 bases from J, with 15 bases in between. As DNA, the CDR3 is TGTGCCACCAGTCTGCCCTGGGCTCCCAATGAGCAGTTCTTC. It translates to CATSLPWAPNEQFF.